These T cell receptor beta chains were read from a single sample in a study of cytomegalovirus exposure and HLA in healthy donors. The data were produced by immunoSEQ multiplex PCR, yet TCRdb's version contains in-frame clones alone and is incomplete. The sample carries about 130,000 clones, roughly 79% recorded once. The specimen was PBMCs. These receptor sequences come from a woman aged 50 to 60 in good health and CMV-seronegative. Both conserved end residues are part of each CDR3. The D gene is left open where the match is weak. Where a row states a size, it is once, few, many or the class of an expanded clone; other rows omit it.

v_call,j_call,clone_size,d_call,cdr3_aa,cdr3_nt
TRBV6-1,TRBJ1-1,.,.,CASSEALGDIEAFF,TGTGCCAGCAGTGAAGCGCTTGGGGACATCGAAGCTTTCTTT
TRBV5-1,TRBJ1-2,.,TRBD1,CASSPLDRGDYGYTF,TGCGCCAGCAGCCCCCTGGACAGGGGCGACTATGGCTACACCTTC
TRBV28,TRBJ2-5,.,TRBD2,CASSWAGGRETQYF,TGTGCCAGCTCCTGGGCGGGGGGGCGGGAGACCCAGTACTTC
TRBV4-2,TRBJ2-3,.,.,CASSQDRGGPTDTQYF,TGTGCCAGCAGCCAAGATCGAGGCGGTCCCACAGATACGCAGTATTTT
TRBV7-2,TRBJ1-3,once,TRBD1,CASSLRAGGRNTIYF,TGTGCCAGCAGCTTACGCGCAGGGGGGAGAAACACCATATATTTT
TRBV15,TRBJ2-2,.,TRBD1,CATRRGQADTGELFF,TGTGCCACCAGACGGGGACAGGCCGACACCGGGGAGCTGTTTTTT
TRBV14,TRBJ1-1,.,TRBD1,CASSRPTGADEAFF,TGTGCCAGCAGCCGACCTACAGGGGCCGATGAAGCTTTCTTT
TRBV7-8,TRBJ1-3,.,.,CASSLPRIGNTIYF,TGTGCCAGCAGCTTACCCAGGATTGGAAACACCATATATTTT
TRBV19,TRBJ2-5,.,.,CASSPPGSGQETQYF,TGTGCCAGTTCCCCCCCGGGGTCGGGACAAGAGACCCAGTACTTC
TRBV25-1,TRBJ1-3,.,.,CASSEQGNTIYF,TGTGCCAGCAGTGAACAGGGAAACACCATATATTTT
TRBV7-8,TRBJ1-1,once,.,CASSLAQENTEAFF,TGTGCCAGCAGCTTAGCGCAGGAGAACACTGAAGCTTTCTTT
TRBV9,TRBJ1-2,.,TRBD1,CASSTLTGNYGYTF,TGTGCCAGCAGCACTCTGACAGGGAACTATGGCTACACCTTC
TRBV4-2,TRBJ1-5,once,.,CASSQSWGREENQPQHF,TGTGCCAGCAGCCAAAGTTGGGGGCGGGAGGAAAATCAGCCCCAGCATTTT
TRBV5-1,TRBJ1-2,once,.,CASSLQEGSGYTF,TGCGCCAGCAGCTTGCAGGAAGGCAGTGGCTACACCTTC
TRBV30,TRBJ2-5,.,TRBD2,CAFGAGGSETQYF,TGTGCCTTCGGGGCGGGAGGATCGGAGACCCAGTACTTC
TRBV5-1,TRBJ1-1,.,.,CASSLGGRNTEAFF,TGCGCCAGCAGCTTAGGGGGACGGAACACTGAAGCTTTCTTT
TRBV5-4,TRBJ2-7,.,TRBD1,CASTKPGQGTYEQYF,TGTGCCAGCACCAAACCGGGACAGGGTACCTACGAGCAGTACTTC
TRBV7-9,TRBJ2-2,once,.,CASTSAGPGELFF,TGTGCCAGCACCTCCGCGGGTCCCGGGGAGCTGTTTTTT
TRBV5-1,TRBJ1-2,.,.,CASSLEQSGDYGYTF,TGCGCCAGCAGCTTGGAACAGTCGGGGGACTATGGCTACACCTTC
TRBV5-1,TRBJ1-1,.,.,CASRMGGLAFF,TGCGCCAGCAGAATGGGGGGTTTAGCTTTCTTT
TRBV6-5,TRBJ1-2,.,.,CASSQTETYGYTF,TGTGCCAGCAGCCAGACTGAGACCTATGGCTACACCTTC
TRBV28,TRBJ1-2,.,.,CASSEGCGYTF,TGTGCCAGCTCAGAGGGTTGTGGCTACACCTTC
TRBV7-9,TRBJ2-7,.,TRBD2,CASTGTNYEQYF,TGTGCCAGCACGGGGACTAACTACGAGCAGTACTTC
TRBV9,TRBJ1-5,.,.,CASSTRSNQPQHF,TGTGCCAGCAGCACGCGAAGCAATCAGCCCCAGCATTTT
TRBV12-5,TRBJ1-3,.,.,CASGLVSPGNTIYF,TGTGCTAGTGGTTTGGTCTCCCCCGGAAACACCATATATTTT
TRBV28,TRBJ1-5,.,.,CASSQTGPQPQNF,TGTGCCAGCAGCCAAACAGGGCCTCAGCCCCAGAATTTT
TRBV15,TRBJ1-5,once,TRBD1,CATSRVNKGQGTNQPQHF,TGTGCCACCAGCAGAGTAAACAAGGGACAGGGCACAAATCAGCCCCAGCATTTT
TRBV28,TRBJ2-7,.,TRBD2,CASRVTGTSVSYEQYF,TGTGCCAGCAGAGTAACCGGGACTAGCGTTTCCTACGAGCAGTACTTC
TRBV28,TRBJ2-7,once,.,CASSSVQAVLTYEQYF,TGTGCCAGCAGTTCCGTCCAAGCGGTTCTAACCTACGAGCAGTACTTC
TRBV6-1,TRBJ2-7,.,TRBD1,CASSGTGTVSYEQYF,TGTGCCAGCAGTGGTACCGGGACAGTGTCCTACGAGCAGTACTTC
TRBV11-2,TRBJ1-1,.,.,CASSLVAGGSSGAEAFF,TGTGCCAGCAGCTTAGTTGCCGGAGGTTCCTCGGGCGCTGAAGCTTTCTTT
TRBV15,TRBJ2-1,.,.,CATSSGSSYNEQFF,TGTGCCACCAGCAGCGGGAGCTCCTACAATGAGCAGTTCTTC
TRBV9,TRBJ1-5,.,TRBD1,CASSPGTGGMPQHF,TGTGCCAGCAGCCCGGGGACAGGGGGCATGCCCCAGCATTTT
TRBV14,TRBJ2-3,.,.,CASSQDHRGTDTQYF,TGTGCCAGCAGCCAAGACCACAGAGGCACAGATACGCAGTATTTT
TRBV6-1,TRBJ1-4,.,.,CASKRRSNEKLFF,TGTGCCAGCAAGAGGCGTTCGAATGAAAAACTGTTTTTT
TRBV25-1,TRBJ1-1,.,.,CASSKQGNTEAFF,TGTGCCAGCAGTAAACAGGGAAACACTGAAGCTTTCTTT
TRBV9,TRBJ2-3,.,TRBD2,CASSVAIAGLTDTQYF,TGTGCCAGCAGCGTAGCGATAGCGGGACTCACAGATACGCAGTATTTT
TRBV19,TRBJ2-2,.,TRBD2,CASSIDGRETGELFF,TGTGCCAGTAGTATAGACGGGAGGGAGACCGGGGAGCTGTTTTTT
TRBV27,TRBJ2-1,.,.,CASSKNLIGGGYNEQFF,TGTGCCAGCAGTAAAAACCTAATAGGGGGGGGGTACAATGAGCAGTTCTTC
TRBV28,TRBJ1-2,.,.,CASSLWDSYGYTF,TGTGCCAGCAGTTTATGGGACAGCTATGGCTACACCTTC
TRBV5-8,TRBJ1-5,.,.,CASSKGTYSNQPQHF,TGTGCCAGCAGCAAGGGGACTTATAGCAATCAGCCCCAGCATTTT
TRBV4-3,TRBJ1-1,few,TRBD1,CASSQVAGGQGRTEAFF,TGCGCCAGCAGCCAAGTAGCAGGCGGACAGGGGAGGACTGAAGCTTTCTTT
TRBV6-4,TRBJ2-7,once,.,CASSDSGEKTYEQYF,TGTGCCAGCAGTGACTCCGGGGAGAAAACCTACGAGCAGTACTTC
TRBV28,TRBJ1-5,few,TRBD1,CASSTAQGGGQPQHF,TGTGCCAGCAGTACGGCCCAGGGGGGAGGTCAGCCCCAGCATTTT
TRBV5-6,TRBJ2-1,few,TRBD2,CASSYLAGSSYNEQFF,TGTGCCAGCAGCTACTTAGCGGGCAGCTCCTACAATGAGCAGTTCTTC
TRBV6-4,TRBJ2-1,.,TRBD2,CASSQEASGSREQFF,TGTGCCAGCAGCCAGGAGGCTAGCGGGAGTCGGGAGCAGTTCTTC
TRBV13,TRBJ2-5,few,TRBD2,CASSSSRLAGERVVETQYF,TGTGCCAGCAGCTCCTCTAGACTAGCGGGTGAGAGGGTAGTAGAGACCCAGTACTTC
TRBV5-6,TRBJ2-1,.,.,CASTFLRGLTSSDEQFF,TGTGCCAGCACCTTCTTAAGAGGACTCACATCTTCCGATGAGCAGTTCTTC
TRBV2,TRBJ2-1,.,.,CASRTALSSYNEQFF,TGTGCCAGCAGAACCGCCTTGAGCTCCTACAATGAGCAGTTCTTC
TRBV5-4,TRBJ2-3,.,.,CASSLGGTRGTTDTQYF,TGTGCCAGCAGCTTGGGAGGGACTCGGGGTACCACAGATACGCAGTATTTT
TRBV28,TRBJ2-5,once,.,CASITYGLGGQETQYF,TGTGCCAGCATCACCTACGGGCTAGGGGGTCAGGAGACCCAGTACTTC
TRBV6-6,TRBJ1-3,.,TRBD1,CASTPGQGGNTIYF,TGTGCCAGCACCCCGGGACAGGGAGGAAACACCATATATTTT
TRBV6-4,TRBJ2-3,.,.,CASSDGGSEADTQYF,TGTGCCAGCAGTGACGGTGGGAGCGAGGCAGATACGCAGTATTTT
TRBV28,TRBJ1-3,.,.,CASISPLGTYSGNTIYF,TGTGCCAGCATCTCCCCCCTCGGGACTTACTCTGGAAACACCATATATTTT
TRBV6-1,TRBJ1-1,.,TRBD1,CASSPPDRVYTEAFF,TGTGCCAGCAGCCCCCCCGACAGGGTTTACACTGAAGCTTTCTTT